This T cell receptor beta chain was sequenced during a study of human T cells and chemical hapten exposure. This clonotype was picked up a small number of times. TCRdb re-analysed the RACE reads in MiXCR, keeping a single row per CDR3 protein. The sample contains approximately 320,000 distinct CDR3 sequences, 4.5% to 7% of which appear only once. As for time point: pre-sensitization, week 0. The sample's treatment: therapeutic diphenylcyclopropenone sensitization with weekly scalp DPC. The germline V gene encodes CDR1 SGHDT and CDR2 YYEEEE. V was cut by 4 bases and J by 3 bases, with 20 bases left in between. The CDR3 has 16 residues.

The sequencing here drew on whole blood, taken in connection with sensitization to the hapten diphenylcyclopropenone (DPC). This chain connects TRBV5-6 to TRBJ2-7; no clear D gene. This sequence was found in a woman between 18 and 29 years old with alopecia areata. Some clones in this sample may be carry-over from other donors' samples. CDR3 coding DNA: TGTGCCAGCAGCATGATACAAGTCTCAGGCGGCTACGAGCAGTACTTC. This translates into CASSMIQVSGGYEQYF.